The clone carrying this T cell receptor (beta chain) was counted only a few times. TCRdb reprocessed the 5' RACE reads via MiXCR and lists one record per CDR3 protein. The sample comprises around 62,000 distinct CDR3 sequences, 19% of which are singletons, and 1.1% to 1.5% rests with the top ten. Trimming removed 5 bases from V and 4 bases from J, with 8 bases in between. The germline V gene has CDR1 MNHNY and CDR2 SVGAGI (reference sequence). The CDR3 has 12 residues. The source of the sample is a study of HIV-infected patients and healthy controls. This clonotype was obtained from a human donor in good health. This chain links TRBV6-6 with TRBJ2-5; D perhaps matches TRBD2 (5 bases). Material for sequencing was CD4+ T cells from blood. The CDR3 DNA is TGTGCCAGCAGTCCGGGGAGAGAGACCCAGTACTTC. It translates to CASSPGRETQYF.